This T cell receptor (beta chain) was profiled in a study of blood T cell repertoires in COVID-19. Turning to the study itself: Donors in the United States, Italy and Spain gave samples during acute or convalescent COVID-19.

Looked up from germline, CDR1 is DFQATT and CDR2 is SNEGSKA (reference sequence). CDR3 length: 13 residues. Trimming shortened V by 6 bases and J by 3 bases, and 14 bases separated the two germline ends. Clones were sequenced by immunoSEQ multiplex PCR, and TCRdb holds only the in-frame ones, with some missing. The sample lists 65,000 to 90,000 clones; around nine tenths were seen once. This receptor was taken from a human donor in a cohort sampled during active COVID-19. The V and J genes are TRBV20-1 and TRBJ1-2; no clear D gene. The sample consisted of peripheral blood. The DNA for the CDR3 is TGCAGTGCAAGTTGGCGGGGTGACTATGGCTACACCTTC. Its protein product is CSASWRGDYGYTF.